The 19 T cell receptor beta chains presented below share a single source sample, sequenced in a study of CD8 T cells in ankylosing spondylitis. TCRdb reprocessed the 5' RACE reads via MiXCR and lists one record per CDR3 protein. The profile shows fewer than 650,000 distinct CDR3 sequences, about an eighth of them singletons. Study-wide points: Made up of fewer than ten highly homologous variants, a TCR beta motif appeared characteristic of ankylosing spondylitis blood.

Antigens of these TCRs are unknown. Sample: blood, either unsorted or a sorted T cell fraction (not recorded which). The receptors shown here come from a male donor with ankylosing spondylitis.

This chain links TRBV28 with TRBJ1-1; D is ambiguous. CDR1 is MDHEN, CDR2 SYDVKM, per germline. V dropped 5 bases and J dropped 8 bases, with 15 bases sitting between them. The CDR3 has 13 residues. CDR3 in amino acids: CASSLPTTEEAFF. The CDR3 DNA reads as TGTGCCAGCAGTCTACCGACGACGGAGGAAGCTTTCTTT.

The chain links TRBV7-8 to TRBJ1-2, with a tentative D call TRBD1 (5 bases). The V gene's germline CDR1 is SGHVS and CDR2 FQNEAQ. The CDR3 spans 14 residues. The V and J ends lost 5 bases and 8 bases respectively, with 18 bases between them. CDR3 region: CASSPGGEVEGYTF. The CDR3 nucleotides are TGTGCCAGCAGCCCGGGGGGTGAGGTGGAGGGCTACACCTTC.

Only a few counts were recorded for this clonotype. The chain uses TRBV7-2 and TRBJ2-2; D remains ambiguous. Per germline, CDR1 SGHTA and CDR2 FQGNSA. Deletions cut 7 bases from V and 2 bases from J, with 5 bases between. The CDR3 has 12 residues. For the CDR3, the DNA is TGTGCCAGCAATTACAACACCGGGGAGCTGTTTTTT. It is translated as CASNYNTGELFF.

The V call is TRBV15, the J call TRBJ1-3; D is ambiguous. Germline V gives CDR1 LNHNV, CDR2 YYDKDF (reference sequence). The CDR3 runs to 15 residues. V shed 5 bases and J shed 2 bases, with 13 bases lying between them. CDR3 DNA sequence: TGTGCCACCAGCCCCCAAAGTGGAGCTGGAAACACCATATATTTT. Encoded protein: CATSPQSGAGNTIYF.

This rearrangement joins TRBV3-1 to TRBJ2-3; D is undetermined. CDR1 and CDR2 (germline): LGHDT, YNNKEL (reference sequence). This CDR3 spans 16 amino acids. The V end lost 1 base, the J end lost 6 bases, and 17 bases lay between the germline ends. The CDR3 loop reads CASSQAVDLGVDTQYF. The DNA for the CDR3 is TGTGCCAGCAGCCAAGCGGTGGACCTCGGTGTGGATACGCAGTATTTT.

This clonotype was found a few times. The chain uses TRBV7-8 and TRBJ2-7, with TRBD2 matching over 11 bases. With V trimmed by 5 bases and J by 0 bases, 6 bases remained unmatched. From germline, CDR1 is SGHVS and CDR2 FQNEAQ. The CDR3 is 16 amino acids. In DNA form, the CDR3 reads TGTGCCAGCAGCGACACGACTAGCGGGACCTCCTACGAGCAGTACGTC. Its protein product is CASSDTTSGTSYEQYV.

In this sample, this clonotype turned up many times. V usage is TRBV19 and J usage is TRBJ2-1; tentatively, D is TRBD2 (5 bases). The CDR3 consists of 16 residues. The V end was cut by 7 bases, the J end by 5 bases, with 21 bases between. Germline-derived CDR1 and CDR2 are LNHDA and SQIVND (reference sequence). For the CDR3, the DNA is TGTGCCAGTATGAGTAGAGGGCTAAGACGAAACAATGAGCAGTTCTTC. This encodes CASMSRGLRRNNEQFF.

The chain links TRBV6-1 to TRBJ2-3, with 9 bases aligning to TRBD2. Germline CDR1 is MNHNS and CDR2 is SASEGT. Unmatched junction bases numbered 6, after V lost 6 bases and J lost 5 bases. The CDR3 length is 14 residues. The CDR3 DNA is TGTGCCAGCAGGGCGGGAGGGCCGGTAGATACGCAGTATTTT. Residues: CASRAGGPVDTQYF.

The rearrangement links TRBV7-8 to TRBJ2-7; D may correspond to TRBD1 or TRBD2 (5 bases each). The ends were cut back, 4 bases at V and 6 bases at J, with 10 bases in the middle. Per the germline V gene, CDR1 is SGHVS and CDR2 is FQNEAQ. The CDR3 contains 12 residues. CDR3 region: CASSYAGTEQYV. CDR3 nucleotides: TGTGCCAGCAGCTACGCCGGGACCGAGCAGTACGTC.

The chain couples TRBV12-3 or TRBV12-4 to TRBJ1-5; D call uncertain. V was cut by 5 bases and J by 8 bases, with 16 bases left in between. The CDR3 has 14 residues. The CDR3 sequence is CASSAHEWKEPQHF. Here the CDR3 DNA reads TGTGCCAGCAGTGCGCATGAGTGGAAGGAGCCCCAGCATTTT.

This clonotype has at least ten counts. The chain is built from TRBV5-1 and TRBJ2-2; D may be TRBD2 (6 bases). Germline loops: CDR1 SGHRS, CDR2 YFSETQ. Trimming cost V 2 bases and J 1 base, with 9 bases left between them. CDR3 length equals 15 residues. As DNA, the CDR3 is TGCGCCAGCAGCTTCACTAGCAGGAACACCGGGGAGCTGTTTTTT. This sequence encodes CASSFTSRNTGELFF.

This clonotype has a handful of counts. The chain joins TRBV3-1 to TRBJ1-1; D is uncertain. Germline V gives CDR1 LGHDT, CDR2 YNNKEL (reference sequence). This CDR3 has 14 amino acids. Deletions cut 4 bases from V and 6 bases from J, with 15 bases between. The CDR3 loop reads CASSRPGGKPEAFF. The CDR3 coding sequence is TGTGCCAGCAGCCGACCCGGTGGCAAGCCTGAAGCTTTCTTT.

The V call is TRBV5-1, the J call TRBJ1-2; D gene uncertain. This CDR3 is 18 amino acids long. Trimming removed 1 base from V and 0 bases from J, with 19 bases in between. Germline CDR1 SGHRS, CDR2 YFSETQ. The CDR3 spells CASSLTRLNGRSNYGYTF. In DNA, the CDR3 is TGCGCCAGCAGCTTGACCCGTCTTAATGGGCGTTCTAACTATGGCTACACCTTC.

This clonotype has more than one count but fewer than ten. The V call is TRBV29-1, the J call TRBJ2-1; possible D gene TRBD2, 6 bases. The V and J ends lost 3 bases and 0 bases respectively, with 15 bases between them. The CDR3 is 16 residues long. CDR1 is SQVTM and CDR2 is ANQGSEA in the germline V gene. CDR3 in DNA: TGCAGCGTTGAGGCCCCCCGGGGGAGCTCCTACAATGAGCAGTTCTTC. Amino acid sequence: CSVEAPRGSSYNEQFF.

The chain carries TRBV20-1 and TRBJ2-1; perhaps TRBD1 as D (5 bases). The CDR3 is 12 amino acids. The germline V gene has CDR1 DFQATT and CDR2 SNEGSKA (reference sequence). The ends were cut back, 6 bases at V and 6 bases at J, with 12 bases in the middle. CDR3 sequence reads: CSASDMSNEQFF. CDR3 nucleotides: TGCAGTGCATCGGACATGAGCAATGAGCAGTTCTTC.

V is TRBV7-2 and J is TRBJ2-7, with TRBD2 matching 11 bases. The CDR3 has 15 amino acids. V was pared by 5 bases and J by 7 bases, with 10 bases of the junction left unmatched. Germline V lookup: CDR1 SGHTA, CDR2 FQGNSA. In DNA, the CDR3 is TGTGCCAGCAGCACCGCTAGCGGGAGGCGGGGAGAGCAGTACTTC. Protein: CASSTASGRRGEQYF.

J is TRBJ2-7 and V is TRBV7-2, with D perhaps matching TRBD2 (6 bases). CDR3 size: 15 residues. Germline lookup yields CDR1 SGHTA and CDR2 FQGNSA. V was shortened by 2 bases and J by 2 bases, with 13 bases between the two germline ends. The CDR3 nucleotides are TGTGCCAGCAGCTTAACACTAGCCGGGGCCTACGAGCAGTACGTC. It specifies CASSLTLAGAYEQYV.

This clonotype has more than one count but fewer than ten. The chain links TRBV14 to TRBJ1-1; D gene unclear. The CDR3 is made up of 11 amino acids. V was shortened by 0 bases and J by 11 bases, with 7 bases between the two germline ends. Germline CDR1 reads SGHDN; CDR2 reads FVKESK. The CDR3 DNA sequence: TGTGCCAGCAGCCAAGATTGGTATGCTTTCTTT. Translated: CASSQDWYAFF.

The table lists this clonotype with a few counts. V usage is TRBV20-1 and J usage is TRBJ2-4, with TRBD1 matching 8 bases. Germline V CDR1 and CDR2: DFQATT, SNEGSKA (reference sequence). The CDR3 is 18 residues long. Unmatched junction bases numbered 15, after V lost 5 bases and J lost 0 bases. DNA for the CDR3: TGCAGTGCTGGGCCGGGACAGGCGCTCCCTAAAGCCAAAAACATTCAGTACTTC. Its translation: CSAGPGQALPKAKNIQYF.